The following is a TCR beta chain sequence with its context. Its antigen is not identified. The data are from a study of shared clonotypes between healthy human individuals. Points from the study as a whole: Blood was the only sampled material, and tissue repertoires likely differ.

Germline CDR1 and CDR2: SGDLS and YYNGEE. V gave up 4 bases and J gave up 4 bases; unmatched junction bases: 6. This CDR3 region has 15 residues. Each cell subset's genomic DNA was divided evenly among several immunoSEQ plates. The repertoire was sequenced with immunoSEQ multiplex PCR; TCRdb's copy has only in-frame clones and lacks some. The sample shows hundreds of thousands of clones, about 74% of them seen only once. The receptor was isolated from a woman aged 40 to 50 in good health. Some clones in this sample may be carry-over from other donors' samples. Sequenced: PBMCs. The chain recombines TRBV9 with TRBJ2-1; 9 bases line up with TRBD1. As DNA, the CDR3 is TGTGCCAGCAGCCCCAGACAGGGGGAGTACAATGAGCAGTTCTTC. It is translated as CASSPRQGEYNEQFF. The full variable domain, rest sourced from reference TRBV9 and TRBJ2-1, is DSGVTQTPKHLITATGQRVTLRCSPRSGDLSVYWYQQSLDQGLQFLIQYYNGEERAKGNILERFSAQQFPDLHSELNLSSLELGDSALYFCASSPRQGEYNEQFFGPGTRLTVL.